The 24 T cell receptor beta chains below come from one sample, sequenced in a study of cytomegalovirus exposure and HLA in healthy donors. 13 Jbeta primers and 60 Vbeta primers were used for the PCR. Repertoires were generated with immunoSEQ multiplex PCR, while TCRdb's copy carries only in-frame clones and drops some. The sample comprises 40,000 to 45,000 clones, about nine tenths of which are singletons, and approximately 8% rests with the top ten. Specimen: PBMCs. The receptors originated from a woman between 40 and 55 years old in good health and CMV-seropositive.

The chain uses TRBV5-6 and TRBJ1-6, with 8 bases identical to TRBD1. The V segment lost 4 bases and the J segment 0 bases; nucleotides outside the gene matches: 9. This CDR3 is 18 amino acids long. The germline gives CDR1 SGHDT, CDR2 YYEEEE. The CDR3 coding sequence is TGTGCCAGCAGCCACGGGACAGGCGATAGCTCCTATAATTCACCCCTCCACTTT. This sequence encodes CASSHGTGDSSYNSPLHF.

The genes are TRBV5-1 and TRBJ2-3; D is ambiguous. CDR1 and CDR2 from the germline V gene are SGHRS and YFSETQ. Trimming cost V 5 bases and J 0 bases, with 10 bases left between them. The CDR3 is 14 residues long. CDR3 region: CASRGTASTDTQYF. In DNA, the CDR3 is TGCGCCAGCAGAGGTACAGCTAGCACAGATACGCAGTATTTT.

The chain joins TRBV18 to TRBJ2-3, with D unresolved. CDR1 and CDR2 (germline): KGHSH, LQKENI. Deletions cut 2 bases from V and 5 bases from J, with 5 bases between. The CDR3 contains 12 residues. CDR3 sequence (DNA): TGTGCCAGCTCACCAACGGGAGATACGCAGTATTTT. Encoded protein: CASSPTGDTQYF.

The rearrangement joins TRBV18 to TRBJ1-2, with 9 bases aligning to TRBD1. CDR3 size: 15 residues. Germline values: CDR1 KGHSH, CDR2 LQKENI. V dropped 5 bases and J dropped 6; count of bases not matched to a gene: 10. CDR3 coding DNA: TGTGCCAGCTCAACGACGACAGGGGGTCTTGATGGCTACACCTTC. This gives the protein CASSTTTGGLDGYTF.

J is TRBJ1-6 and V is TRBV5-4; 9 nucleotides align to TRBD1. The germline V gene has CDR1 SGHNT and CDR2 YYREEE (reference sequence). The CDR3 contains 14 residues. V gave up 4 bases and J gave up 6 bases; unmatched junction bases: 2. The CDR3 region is CASSTGQGNSPLHF. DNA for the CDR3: TGTGCCAGCAGCACGGGACAGGGTAATTCACCCCTCCACTTT.

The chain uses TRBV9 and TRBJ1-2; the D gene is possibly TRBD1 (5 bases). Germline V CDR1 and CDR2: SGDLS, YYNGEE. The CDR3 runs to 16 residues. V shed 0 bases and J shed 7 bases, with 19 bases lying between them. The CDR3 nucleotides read TGTGCCAGCAGCGTAGATCTCAAGGGGCTCCAAGGTGGCTACACCTTC. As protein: CASSVDLKGLQGGYTF.

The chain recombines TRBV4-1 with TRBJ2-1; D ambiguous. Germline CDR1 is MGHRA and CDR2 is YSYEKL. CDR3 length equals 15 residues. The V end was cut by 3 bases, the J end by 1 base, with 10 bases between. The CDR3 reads CASSHYVSSYNEQFF. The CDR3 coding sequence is TGCGCCAGCAGCCACTACGTCTCGTCCTACAATGAGCAGTTCTTC.

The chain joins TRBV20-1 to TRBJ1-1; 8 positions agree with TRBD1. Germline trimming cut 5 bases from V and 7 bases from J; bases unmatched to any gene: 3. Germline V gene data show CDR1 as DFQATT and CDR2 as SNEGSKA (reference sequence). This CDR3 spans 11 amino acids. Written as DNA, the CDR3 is TGCAGTGCTCTACAGGGGGATGAAGCTTTCTTT. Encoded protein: CSALQGDEAFF.

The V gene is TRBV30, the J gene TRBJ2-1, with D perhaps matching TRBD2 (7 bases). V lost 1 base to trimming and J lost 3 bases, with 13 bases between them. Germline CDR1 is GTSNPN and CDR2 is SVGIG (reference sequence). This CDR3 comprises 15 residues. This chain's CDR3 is CAWSGRGGIYNEQFF. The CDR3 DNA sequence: TGTGCCTGGAGTGGTAGGGGGGGGATCTACAATGAGCAGTTCTTC. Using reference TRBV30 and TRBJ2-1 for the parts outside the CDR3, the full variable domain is SQTIHQWPATLVQPVGSPLSLECTVEGTSNPNLYWYRQAAGRGLQLLFYSVGIGQISSEVPQNLSASRPQDRQFILSSKKLLLSDSGFYLCAWSGRGGIYNEQFFGPGTRLTVL.

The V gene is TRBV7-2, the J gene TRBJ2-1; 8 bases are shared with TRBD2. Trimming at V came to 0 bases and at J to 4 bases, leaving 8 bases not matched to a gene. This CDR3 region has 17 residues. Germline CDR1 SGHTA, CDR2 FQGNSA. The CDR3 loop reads CASSLAQYGGDYNEQFF. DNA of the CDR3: TGTGCCAGCAGCTTAGCGCAATACGGGGGGGATTACAATGAGCAGTTCTTC.

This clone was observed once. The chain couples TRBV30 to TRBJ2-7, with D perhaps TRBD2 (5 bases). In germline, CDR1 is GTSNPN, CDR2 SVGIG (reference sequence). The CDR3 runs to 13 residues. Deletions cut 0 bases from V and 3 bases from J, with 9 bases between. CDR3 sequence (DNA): TGTGCCTGGAGTGTACGACTATTCTACGAGCAGTACTTC. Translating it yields CAWSVRLFYEQYF.

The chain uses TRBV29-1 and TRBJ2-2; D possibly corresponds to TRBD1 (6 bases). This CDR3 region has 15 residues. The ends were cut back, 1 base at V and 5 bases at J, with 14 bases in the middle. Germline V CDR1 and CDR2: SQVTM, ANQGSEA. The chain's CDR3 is CSVEGRWGPTGELFF. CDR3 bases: TGCAGCGTTGAAGGAAGGTGGGGGCCGACCGGGGAGCTGTTTTTT.

The DNA for the CDR3 is TGCGCCAGCAGCCCCTCGACAGGGAACACTGAAGCTTTCTTT. This encodes CASSPSTGNTEAFF. This chain joins TRBV5-1 and TRBJ1-1, with D possibly TRBD1 on 6 matching bases. Trimming took 4 bases from V and 1 from J, leaving 11 bases between them. The CDR3 consists of 14 residues. The germline gives CDR1 SGHRS, CDR2 YFSETQ.

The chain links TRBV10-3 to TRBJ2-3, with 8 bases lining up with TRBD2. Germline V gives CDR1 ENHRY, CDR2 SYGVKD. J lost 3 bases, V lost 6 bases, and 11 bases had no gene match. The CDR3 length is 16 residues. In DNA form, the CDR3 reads TGTGCCATCAGCCCTAATAGCGGGATCGGTACAGATACGCAGTATTTT. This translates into CAISPNSGIGTDTQYF.

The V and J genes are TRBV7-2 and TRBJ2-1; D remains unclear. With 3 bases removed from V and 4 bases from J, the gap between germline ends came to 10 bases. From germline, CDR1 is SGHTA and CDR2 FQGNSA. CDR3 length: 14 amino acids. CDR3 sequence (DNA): TGTGCCAGCAGCTTGCAGTCGAAGTACAATGAGCAGTTCTTC. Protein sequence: CASSLQSKYNEQFF. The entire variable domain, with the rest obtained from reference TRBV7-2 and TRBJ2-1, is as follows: GAGVSQSPSNKVTEKGKDVELRCDPISGHTALYWYRQSLGQGLEFLIYFQGNSAPDKSGLPSDRFSAERTGGSVSTLTIQRTQQEDSAVYLCASSLQSKYNEQFFGPGTRLTVL.

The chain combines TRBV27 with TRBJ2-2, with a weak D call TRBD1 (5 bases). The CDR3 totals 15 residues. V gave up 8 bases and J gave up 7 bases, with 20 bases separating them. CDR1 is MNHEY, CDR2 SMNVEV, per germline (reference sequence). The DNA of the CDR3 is TGTGCCAGCTTCAGTCGGACAAAGTCGGTCGGGGAGCTGTTTTTT. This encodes CASFSRTKSVGELFF.

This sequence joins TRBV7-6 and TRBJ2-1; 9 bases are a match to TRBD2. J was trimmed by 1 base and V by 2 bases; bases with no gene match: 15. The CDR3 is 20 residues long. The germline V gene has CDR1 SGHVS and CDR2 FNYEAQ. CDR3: CASSLIVGGIAGDSYNEQFF. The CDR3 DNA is TGTGCCAGCAGCTTAATCGTGGGGGGGATAGCGGGAGATTCCTACAATGAGCAGTTCTTC.

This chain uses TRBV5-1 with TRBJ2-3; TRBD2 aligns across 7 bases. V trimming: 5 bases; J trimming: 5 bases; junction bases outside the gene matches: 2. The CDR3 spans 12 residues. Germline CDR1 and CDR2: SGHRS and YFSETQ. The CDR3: CASRPGGDTQYF. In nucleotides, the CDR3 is TGCGCCAGCAGGCCGGGAGGAGATACGCAGTATTTT.

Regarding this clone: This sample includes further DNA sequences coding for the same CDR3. The CDR3 sequence is CASSLGGQYNEQFF. The CDR3 bases are TGTGCCAGCAGCTTAGGGGGACAGTACAATGAGCAGTTCTTC. V is TRBV11-3 and J is TRBJ2-1, with 7 bases matching TRBD1. Unmatched junction bases numbered 1, after V lost 1 base and J lost 4 bases. The CDR3 consists of 14 residues. Germline V gives CDR1 SGHNT, CDR2 YENEEA.

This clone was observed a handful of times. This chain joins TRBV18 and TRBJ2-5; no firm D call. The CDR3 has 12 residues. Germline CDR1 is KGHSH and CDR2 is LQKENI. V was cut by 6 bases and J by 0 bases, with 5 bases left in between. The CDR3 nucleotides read TGTGCCAGCTCTCAGTACCAAGAGACCCAGTACTTC. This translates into CASSQYQETQYF.

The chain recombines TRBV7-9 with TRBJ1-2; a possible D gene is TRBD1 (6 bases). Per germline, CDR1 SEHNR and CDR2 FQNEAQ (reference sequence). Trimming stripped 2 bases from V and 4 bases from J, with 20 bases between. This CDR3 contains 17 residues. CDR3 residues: CASSLLSKPTGPYGYTF. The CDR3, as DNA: TGTGCCAGCAGCTTACTAAGTAAGCCAACAGGGCCCTATGGCTACACCTTC.

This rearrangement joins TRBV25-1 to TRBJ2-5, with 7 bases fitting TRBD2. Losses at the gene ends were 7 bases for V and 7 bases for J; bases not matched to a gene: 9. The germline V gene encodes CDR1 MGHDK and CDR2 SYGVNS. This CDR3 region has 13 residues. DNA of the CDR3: TGTGCCAGCAACCCAGCGGGGCAGTGGACCCAGTACTTC. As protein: CASNPAGQWTQYF.

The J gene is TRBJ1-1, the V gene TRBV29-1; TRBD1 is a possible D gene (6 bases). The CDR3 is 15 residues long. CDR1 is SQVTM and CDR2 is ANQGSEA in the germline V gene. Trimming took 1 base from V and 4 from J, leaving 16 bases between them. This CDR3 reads CSVEVDGTRSTEAFF. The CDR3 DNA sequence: TGCAGCGTTGAAGTAGATGGGACAAGGAGCACTGAAGCTTTCTTT.

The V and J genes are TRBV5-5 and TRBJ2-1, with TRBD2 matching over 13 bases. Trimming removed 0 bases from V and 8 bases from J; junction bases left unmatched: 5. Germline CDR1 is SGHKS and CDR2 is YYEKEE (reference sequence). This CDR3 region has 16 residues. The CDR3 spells CASSLGTSGSWDEQFF. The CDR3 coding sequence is TGTGCCAGCAGCTTGGGGACTAGCGGGAGTTGGGATGAGCAGTTCTTC. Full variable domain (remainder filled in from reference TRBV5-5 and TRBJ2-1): DAGVTQSPTHLIKTRGQQVTLRCSPISGHKSVSWYQQVLGQGPQFIFQYYEKEERGRGNFPDRFSARQFPNYSSELNVNALLLGDSALYLCASSLGTSGSWDEQFFGPGTRLTVL.